Sequencing of this TCR beta chain was carried out in a study of response to subunit inactivated influenza vaccine. This clonotype was found a few times. Via MiXCR, TCRdb re-called the RT-PCR reads, giving one row per CDR3 protein. The sample includes roughly 500,000 distinct CDR3 sequences, roughly 25% of them seen just once. Source: CD4+ T cells sorted from PBMCs, taken around 5 days after vaccination. This sequence was found in a man aged 45-65 years who received an inactivated influenza vaccine.

CDR3 sequence (DNA): TGTGCCAGCAGCCAACGGGACAGGGCGGCGGAGACCCAGTACTTC. Protein product: CASSQRDRAAETQYF. The chain couples TRBV3-1 to TRBJ2-5; 9 nucleotides line up with TRBD1. Germline trimming cut 2 bases from V and 5 bases from J; bases unmatched to any gene: 6. This CDR3 is built from 15 residues. CDR1 is LGHDT and CDR2 is YNNKEL in the germline V gene (reference sequence).